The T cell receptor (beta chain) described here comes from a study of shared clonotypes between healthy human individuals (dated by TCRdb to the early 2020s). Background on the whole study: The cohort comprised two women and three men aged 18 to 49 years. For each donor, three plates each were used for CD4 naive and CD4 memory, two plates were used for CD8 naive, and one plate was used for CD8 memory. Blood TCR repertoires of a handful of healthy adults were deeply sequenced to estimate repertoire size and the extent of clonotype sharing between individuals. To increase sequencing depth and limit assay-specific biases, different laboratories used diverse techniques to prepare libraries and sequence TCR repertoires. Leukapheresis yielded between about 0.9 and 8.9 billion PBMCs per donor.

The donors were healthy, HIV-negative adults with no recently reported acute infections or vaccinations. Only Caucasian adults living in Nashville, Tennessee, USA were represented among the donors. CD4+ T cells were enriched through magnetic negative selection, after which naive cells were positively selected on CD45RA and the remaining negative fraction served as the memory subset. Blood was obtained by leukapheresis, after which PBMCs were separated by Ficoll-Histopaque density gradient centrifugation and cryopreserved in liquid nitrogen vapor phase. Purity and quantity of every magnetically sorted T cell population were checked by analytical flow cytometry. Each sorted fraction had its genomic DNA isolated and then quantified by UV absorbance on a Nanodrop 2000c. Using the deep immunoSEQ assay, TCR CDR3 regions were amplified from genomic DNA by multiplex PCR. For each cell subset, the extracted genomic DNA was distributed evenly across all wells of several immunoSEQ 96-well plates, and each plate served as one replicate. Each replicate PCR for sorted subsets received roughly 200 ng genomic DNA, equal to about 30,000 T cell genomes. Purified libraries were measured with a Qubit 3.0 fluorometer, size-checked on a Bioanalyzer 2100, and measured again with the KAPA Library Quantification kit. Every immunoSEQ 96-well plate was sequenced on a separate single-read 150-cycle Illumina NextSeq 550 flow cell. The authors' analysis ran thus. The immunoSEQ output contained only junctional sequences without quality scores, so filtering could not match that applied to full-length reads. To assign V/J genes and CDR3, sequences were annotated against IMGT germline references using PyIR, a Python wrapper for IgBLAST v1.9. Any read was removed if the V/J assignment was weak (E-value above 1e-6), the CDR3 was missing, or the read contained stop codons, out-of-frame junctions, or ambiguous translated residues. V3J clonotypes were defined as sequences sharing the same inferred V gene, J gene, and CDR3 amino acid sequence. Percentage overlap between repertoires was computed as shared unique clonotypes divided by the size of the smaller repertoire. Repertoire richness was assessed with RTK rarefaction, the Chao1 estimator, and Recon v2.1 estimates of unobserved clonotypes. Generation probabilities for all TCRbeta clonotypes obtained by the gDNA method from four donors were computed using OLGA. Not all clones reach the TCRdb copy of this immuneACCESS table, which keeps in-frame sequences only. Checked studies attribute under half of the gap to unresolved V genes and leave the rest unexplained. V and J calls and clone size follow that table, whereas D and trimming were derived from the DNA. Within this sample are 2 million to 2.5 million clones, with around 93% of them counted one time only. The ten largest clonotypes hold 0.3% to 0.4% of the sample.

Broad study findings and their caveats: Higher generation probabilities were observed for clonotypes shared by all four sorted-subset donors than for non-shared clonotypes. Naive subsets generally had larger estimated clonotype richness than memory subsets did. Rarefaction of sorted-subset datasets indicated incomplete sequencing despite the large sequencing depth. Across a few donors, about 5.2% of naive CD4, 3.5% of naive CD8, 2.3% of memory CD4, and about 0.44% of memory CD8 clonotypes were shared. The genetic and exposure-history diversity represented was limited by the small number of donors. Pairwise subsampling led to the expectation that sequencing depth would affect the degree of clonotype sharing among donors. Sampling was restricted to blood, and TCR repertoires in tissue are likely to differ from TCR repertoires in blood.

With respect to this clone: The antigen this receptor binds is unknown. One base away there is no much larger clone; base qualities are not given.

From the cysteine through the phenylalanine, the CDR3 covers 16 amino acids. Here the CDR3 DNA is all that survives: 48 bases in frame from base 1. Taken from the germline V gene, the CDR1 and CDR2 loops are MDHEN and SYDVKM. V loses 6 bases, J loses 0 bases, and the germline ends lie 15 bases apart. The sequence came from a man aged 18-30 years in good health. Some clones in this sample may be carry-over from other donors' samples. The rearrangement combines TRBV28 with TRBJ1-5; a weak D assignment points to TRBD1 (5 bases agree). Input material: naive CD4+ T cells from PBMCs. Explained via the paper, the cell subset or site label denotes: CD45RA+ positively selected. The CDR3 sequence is CASRPGTDDSNQPQHF. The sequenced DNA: TGTGCCAGCAGACCTGGGACGGACGATAGCAATCAGCCCCAGCATTTT.